The sequence of this T cell receptor (beta chain) was determined in a study of blood T cell repertoires in COVID-19. Study background: PBMCs, B-cell-depleted T cells, or T cells were the source of the cDNA or gDNA that made up the material.

Original handling: Researchers report that nucleated cell counts were estimated from reference gene primer amplification. Repertoires were generated with immunoSEQ multiplex PCR, while TCRdb's copy carries only in-frame clones and drops some. V and J calls and clone size are given by that table; D and trimming were obtained from the DNA. The sample has roughly 440,000 clones, approximately 88% seen once. The length of the CDR3 is 11 residues. Trimming removed 6 bases from V and 4 bases from J, with 3 bases in between. This clone appeared a single time. The Seattle site enrolled patients during active infection and followed them longitudinally.

This receptor was identified in a woman between 50 and 59 years old with COVID-19, enrolled during active disease. V is TRBV12-3 or TRBV12-4 and J is TRBJ2-2, with D uncertain. The sequenced sample was peripheral blood. CDR3 in amino acids: CASSITGELFF. CDR3 nucleotide sequence: TGTGCCAGCAGCATCACCGGGGAGCTGTTTTTT.